The clone carrying this T cell receptor (beta chain) was counted ten times or more. The sample originates from a study of T cells in Graves' hyperthyroidism and ophthalmopathy. Together with thyroid ultrasound, orbital computed tomography, serum thyroxine and TRAb, clinical symptoms were used for diagnoses. Fresh 10 ml peripheral blood yielded PBMCs. RNA transcripts gave rise to amplified TCR beta CDR3 regions. Researchers ran a first-round RT-PCR on the TCR CDR3 using the HTBI primer set. Each CDR3 protein is one row after TCRdb ran MiXCR on the multiplex PCR reads. The sample holds around 250,000 distinct CDR3 sequences, approximately 14% seen once. V dropped 5 bases and J dropped 1 base, with 17 bases sitting between them. From germline, CDR1 is MNHEY and CDR2 SMNVEV (reference sequence). The CDR3 consists of 17 residues.

The receptor was isolated from a woman in her 40s with Graves' hyperthyroidism that later progressed to Graves' ophthalmopathy. What was sequenced was blood. V and J are TRBV27 and TRBJ2-2; D is perhaps TRBD2 (6 bases). The CDR3 bases are TGTGCCAGCAGTCCGGCCCTAGCGTATGGGAACACCGGGGAGCTGTTTTTT. The encoded protein is CASSPALAYGNTGELFF.